This section outlines one TCR beta chain sequence together with its context. These data originate in a study of CD8+CD57+ T cells in acquired aplastic anemia. Looking at the study overall: Healthy donors averaged around 10 million reads for CD4+ cells.

Researchers used genomic DNA as the template to profile TCR beta VDJ and CDR3. TCRdb used MiXCR to reprocess the reads, holding one entry per CDR3 protein. The table shows about 160,000 distinct CDR3 sequences, with approximately 43% occurring only once. V trimming: 6 bases; J trimming: 6 bases; junction bases outside the gene matches: 11. Germline values: CDR1 MNHNS, CDR2 SASEGT. CDR3 size: 15 residues. Material: sorted CD4+, CD8+, or CD8+CD57+ T cells (not recorded which) from PBMCs. V and J are TRBV6-1 and TRBJ2-1; the match to TRBD1 covers 7 bases. This receptor was taken from a human donor in good health. The CDR3 sequence is CASSLEGGGFNEQFF. CDR3 DNA: TGTGCCAGCAGCCTGGAAGGGGGCGGATTCAATGAGCAGTTCTTC.